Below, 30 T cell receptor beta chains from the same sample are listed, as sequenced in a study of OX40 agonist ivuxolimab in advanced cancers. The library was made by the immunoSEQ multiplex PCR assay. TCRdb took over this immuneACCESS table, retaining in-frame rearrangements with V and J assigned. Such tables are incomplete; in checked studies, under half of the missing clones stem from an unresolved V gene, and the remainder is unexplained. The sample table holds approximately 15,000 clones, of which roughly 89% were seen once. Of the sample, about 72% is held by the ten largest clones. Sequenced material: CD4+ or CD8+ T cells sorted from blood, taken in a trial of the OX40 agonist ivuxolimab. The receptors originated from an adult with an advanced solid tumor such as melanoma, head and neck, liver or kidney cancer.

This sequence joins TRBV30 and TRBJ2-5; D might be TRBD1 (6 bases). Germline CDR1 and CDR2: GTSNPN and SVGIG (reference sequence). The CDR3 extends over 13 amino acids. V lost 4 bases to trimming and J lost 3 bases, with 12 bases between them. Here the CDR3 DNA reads TGTGCCTGGACTCTGGACAGCGAAGAGACCCAGTACTTC. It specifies CAWTLDSEETQYF.

The CDR3: CASSIAVTYEQYF. The CDR3 coding sequence is TGTGCCAGTAGTATCGCGGTAACCTACGAGCAGTACTTC. The V gene is TRBV19, the J gene TRBJ2-7; D gene ambiguous. The CDR3 contains 13 residues. The ends were cut back, 3 bases at V and 2 bases at J, with 8 bases in the middle. The germline V gene has CDR1 LNHDA and CDR2 SQIVND (reference sequence).

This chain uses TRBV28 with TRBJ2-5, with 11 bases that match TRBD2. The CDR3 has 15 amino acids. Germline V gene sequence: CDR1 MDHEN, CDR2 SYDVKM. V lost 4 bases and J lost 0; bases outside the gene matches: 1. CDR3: CASSWGLADQETQYF. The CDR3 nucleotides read TGTGCCAGCAGTTGGGGACTAGCGGACCAAGAGACCCAGTACTTC.

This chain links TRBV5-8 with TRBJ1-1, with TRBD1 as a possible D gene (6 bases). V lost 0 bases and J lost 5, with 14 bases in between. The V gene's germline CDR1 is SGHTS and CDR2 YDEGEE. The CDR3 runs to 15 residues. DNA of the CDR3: TGTGCCAGCAGCTTGGGAATCTCAGGGGTTACTGAAGCTTTCTTT. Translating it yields CASSLGISGVTEAFF. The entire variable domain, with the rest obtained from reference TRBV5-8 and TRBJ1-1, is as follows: EAGVTQSPTHLIKTRGQQATLRCSPISGHTSVYWYQQALGLGLQFLLWYDEGEERNRGNFPPRFSGRQFPNYSSELNVNALELEDSALYLCASSLGISGVTEAFFGQGTRLTVV.

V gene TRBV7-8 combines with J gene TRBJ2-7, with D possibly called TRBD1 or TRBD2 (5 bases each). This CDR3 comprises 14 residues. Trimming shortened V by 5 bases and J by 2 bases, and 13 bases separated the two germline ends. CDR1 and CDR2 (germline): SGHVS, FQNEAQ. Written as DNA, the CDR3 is TGTGCCAGCAGCCCCTGGGACGGCACCTACGAGCAGTACTTC. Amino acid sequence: CASSPWDGTYEQYF.

The CDR3 bases are TGTGCCAGCAGTTACTCGGGAGGGTACGGCAATCAGCCCCAGCATTTT. This sequence encodes CASSYSGGYGNQPQHF. The chain carries TRBV6-6 and TRBJ1-5, with D hard to call. The V gene lost 0 bases and the J gene lost 2 bases, with 11 bases spanning the gap. The germline V gene encodes CDR1 MNHNY and CDR2 SVGAGI (reference sequence). CDR3 length: 16 residues.

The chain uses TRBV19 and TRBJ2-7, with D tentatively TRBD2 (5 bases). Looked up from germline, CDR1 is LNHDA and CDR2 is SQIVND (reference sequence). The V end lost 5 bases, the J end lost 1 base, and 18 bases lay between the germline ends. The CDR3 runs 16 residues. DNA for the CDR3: TGTGCCAGTAGTCCGGAGGTAGCCAGGCTATCCTACGAGCAGTACTTC. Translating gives CASSPEVARLSYEQYF.

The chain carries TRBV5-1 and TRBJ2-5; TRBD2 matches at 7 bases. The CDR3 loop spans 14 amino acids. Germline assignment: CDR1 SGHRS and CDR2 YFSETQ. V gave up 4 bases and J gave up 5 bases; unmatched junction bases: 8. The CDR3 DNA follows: TGCGCCAGCAGCCACGGCCGGGGAGGGGAGACCCAGTACTTC. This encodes CASSHGRGGETQYF.

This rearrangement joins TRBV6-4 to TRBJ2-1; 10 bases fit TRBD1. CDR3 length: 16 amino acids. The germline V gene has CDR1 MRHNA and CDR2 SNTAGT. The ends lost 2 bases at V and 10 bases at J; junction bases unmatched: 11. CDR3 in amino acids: CASSDPGDRGPGEQFF. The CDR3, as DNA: TGTGCCAGCAGTGACCCCGGGGACAGGGGCCCTGGGGAGCAGTTCTTC.

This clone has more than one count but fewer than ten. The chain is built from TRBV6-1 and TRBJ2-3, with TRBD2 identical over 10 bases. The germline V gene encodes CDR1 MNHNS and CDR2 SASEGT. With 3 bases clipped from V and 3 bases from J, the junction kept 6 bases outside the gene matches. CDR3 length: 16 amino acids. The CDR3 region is CASSELAGDGTDTQYF. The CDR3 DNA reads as TGTGCCAGCAGTGAGCTAGCGGGAGATGGGACAGATACGCAGTATTTT.

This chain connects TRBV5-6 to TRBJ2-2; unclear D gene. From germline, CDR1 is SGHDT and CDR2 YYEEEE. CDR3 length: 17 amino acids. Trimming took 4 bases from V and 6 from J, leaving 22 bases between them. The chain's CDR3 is CASSPTKQRRPAGELFF. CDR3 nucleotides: TGTGCCAGCAGCCCCACGAAACAGAGACGCCCCGCCGGGGAGCTGTTTTTT.

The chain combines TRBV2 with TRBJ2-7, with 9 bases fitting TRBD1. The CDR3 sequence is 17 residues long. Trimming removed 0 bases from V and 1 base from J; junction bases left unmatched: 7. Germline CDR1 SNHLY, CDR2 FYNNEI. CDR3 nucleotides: TGTGCCAGCAGTGAAGCGGGACAGGGAAAGTTTTCCTACGAGCAGTACTTC. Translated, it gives CASSEAGQGKFSYEQYF.

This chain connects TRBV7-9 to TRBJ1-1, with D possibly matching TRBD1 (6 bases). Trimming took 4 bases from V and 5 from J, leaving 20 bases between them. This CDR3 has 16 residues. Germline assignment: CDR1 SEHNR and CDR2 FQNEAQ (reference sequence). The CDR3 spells CASSSAIPTGFTEAFF. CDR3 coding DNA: TGTGCCAGCAGCTCCGCCATACCCACAGGGTTTACTGAAGCTTTCTTT. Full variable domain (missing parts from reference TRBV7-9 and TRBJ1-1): DTGVSQNPRHKITKRGQNVTFRCDPISEHNRLYWYRQTLGQGPEFLTYFQNEAQLEKSRLLSDRFSAERPKGSFSTLEIQRTEQGDSAMYLCASSSAIPTGFTEAFFGQGTRLTVV.

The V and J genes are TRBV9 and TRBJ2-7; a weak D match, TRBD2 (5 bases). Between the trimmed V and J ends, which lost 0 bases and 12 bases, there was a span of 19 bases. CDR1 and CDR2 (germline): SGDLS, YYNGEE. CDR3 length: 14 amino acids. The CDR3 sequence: CASSVAGSGGTLYF. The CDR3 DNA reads TGTGCCAGCAGCGTAGCGGGCAGCGGTGGTACTCTGTACTTC.

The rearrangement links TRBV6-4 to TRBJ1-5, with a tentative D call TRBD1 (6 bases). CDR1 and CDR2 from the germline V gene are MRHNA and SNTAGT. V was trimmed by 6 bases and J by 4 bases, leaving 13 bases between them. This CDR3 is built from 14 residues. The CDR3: CASSPQGSNQPQHF. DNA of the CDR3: TGTGCCAGCAGCCCTCAGGGGTCTAATCAGCCCCAGCATTTT.

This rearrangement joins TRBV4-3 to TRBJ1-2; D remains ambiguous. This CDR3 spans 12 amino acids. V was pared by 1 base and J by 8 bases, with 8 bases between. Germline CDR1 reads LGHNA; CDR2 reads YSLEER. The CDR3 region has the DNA TGCGCCAGCAGCCAAGGGGATAACGGCTACACCTTC. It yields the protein CASSQGDNGYTF.

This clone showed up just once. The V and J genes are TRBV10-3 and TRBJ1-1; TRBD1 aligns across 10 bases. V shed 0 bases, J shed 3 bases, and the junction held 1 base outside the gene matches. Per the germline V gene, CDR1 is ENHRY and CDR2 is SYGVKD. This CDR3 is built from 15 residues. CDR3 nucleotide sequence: TGTGCCATCAGTGAGTCGGGACAGGGGTACACTGAAGCTTTCTTT. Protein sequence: CAISESGQGYTEAFF.

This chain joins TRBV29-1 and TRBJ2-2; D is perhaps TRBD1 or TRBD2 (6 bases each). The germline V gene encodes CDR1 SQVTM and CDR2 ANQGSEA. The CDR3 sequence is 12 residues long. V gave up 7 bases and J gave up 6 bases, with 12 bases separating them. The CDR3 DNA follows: TGCAGCGCCGTGGAGGGGGCCGGGGAGCTGTTTTTT. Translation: CSAVEGAGELFF.

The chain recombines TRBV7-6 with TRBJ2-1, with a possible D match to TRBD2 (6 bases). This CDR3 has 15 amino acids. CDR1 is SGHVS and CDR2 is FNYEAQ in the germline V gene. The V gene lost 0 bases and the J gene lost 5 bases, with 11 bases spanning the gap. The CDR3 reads CASSLAQGLNNEQFF. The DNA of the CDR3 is TGTGCCAGCAGCTTAGCCCAAGGACTAAACAATGAGCAGTTCTTC.

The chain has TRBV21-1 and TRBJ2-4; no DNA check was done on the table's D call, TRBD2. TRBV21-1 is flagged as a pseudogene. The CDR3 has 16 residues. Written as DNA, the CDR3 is TGTGCCAGCAGACGACTAGCGGGACTAGCCAAAAACATTCAGTACTTC. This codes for CASRRLAGLAKNIQYF.

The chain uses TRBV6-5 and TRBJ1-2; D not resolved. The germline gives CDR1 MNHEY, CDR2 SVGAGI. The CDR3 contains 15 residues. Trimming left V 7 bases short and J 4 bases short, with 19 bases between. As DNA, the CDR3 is TGTGCCAGCACAAGAAAAGGAATGTTCCTCTATGGCTACACCTTC. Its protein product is CASTRKGMFLYGYTF.

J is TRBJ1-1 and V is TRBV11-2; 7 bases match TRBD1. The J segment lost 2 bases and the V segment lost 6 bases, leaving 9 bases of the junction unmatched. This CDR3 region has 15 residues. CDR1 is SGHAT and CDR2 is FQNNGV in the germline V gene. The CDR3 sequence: CASRPGGPTNTEAFF. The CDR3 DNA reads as TGTGCCAGCAGACCAGGGGGGCCTACCAACACTGAAGCTTTCTTT.

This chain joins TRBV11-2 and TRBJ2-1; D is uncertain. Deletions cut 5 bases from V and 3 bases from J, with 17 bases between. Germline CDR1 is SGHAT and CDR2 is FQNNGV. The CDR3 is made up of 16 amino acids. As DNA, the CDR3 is TGTGCCAGCAGCACCTATAGAACCCTCTACTACAATGAGCAGTTCTTC. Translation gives CASSTYRTLYYNEQFF.

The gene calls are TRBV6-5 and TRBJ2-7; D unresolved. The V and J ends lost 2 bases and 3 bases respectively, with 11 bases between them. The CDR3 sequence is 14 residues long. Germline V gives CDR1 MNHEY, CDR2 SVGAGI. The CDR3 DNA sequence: TGTGCCAGCAGTTACGGTACCAGGAACTACGAGCAGTACTTC. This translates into CASSYGTRNYEQYF.

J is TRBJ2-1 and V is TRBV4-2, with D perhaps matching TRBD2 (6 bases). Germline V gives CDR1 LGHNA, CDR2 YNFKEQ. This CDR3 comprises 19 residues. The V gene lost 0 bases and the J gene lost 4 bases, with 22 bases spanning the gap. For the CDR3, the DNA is TGTGCCAGCAGCCAAGAACCGCGTGGAGGGCAGACGTATTACAATGAGCAGTTCTTC. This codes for CASSQEPRGGQTYYNEQFF.

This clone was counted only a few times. Here the CDR3 reads CASSELVQGAGSPLHF. The CDR3 DNA is TGTGCCAGCAGTGAATTGGTTCAGGGGGCAGGATCACCCCTCCACTTT. V gene TRBV25-1 combines with J gene TRBJ1-6; 8 positions match TRBD1. The V and J ends lost 1 base and 10 bases, in that order; junction bases with no gene match: 9. CDR1 and CDR2 (germline): MGHDK, SYGVNS. This CDR3 contains 16 residues.

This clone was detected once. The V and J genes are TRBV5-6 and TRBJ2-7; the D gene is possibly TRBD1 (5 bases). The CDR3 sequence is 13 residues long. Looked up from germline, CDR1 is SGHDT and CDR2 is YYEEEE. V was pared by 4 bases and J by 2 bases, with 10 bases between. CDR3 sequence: CASSGRQTYEQYF. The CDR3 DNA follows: TGTGCCAGCAGCGGCCGACAGACCTACGAGCAGTACTTC.

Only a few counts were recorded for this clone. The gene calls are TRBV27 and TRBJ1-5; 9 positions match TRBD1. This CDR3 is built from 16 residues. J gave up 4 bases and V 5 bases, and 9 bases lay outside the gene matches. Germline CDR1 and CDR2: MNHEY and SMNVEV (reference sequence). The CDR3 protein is CASSPGTGNKNQPQHF. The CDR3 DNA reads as TGTGCCAGCAGTCCAGGGACAGGGAACAAGAATCAGCCCCAGCATTTT.

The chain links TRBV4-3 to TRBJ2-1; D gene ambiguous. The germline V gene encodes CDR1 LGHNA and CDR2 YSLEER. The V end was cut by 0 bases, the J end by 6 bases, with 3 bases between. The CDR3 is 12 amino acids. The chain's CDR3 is CASSQDGNEQFF. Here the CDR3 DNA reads TGCGCCAGCAGCCAAGACGGCAATGAGCAGTTCTTC.

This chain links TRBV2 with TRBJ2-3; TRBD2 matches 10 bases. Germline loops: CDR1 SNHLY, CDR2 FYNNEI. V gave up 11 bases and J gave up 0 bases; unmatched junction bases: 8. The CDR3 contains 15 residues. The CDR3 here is CALLAGASSTDTQYF. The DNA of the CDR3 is TGTGCCCTTCTAGCGGGAGCGAGTAGCACAGATACGCAGTATTTT.